Each of the 26 T cell receptor beta chains below was sequenced from the same sample in a study of beta chain features in type 1 diabetes. The isolated RNA, all of it, was reverse transcribed, so expressed TCRB transcripts were what got sequenced. Profiled with immunoSEQ multiplex PCR; TCRdb holds only in-frame clones, not every one. Of around 340,000 clones listed, less than 20% were seen once; the top ten hold under 0.055%. What was sequenced was naive CD4+ T cells from blood. The source is a young woman in good health.

J is TRBJ2-1 and V is TRBV7-9; possible D gene TRBD1, 6 bases. Deletions cut 8 bases from V and 6 bases from J, with 8 bases between. The CDR3 totals 11 residues. Germline CDR1 reads SEHNR; CDR2 reads FQNEAQ (reference sequence). In nucleotides, the CDR3 is TGTGCCAGCTCACAGGGCAATGAGCAGTTCTTC. Translated: CASSQGNEQFF.

The chain is built from TRBV5-6 and TRBJ2-2; maybe TRBD1 (5 bases). CDR1 is SGHDT and CDR2 is YYEEEE in the germline V gene. The V gene lost 2 bases and the J gene lost 1 base, with 9 bases spanning the gap. CDR3 length: 15 amino acids. CDR3 sequence: CASSFRGRNTGELFF. The CDR3 nucleotides are TGTGCCAGCAGCTTTAGGGGAAGGAACACCGGGGAGCTGTTTTTT.

Only a few counts were recorded for this clone. The chain couples TRBV19 to TRBJ2-5; maybe TRBD1 (6 bases). This CDR3 comprises 13 residues. Germline lookup yields CDR1 LNHDA and CDR2 SQIVND (reference sequence). Trimming left V 3 bases short and J 5 bases short, with 10 bases between. The CDR3 DNA follows: TGTGCCAGTAGTATTACAGGGACGGAGACCCAGTACTTC. It encodes CASSITGTETQYF. Together with reference TRBV19 and TRBJ2-5, the CDR3 gives the full variable domain: DGGITQSPKYLFRKEGQNVTLSCEQNLNHDAMYWYRQDPGQGLRLIYYSQIVNDFQKGDIAEGYSVSREKKESFPLTVTSAQKNPTAFYLCASSITGTETQYFGPGTRLLVL.

This clone was seen more than once but under ten times. The chain links TRBV6-6 to TRBJ1-5; D is ambiguous. V gave up 2 bases and J gave up 3 bases, with 8 bases separating them. There are 14 residues in the CDR3. Germline values: CDR1 MNHNY, CDR2 SVGAGI (reference sequence). CDR3 bases: TGTGCCAGCAGTTACAGGCAGGACAATCAGCCCCAGCATTTT. This encodes CASSYRQDNQPQHF.

This clone was observed a few times. This chain connects TRBV9 to TRBJ2-7; a weak D match, TRBD2 (6 bases). This CDR3 is built from 13 residues. CDR1 and CDR2 (germline): SGDLS, YYNGEE. V was pared by 2 bases and J by 6 bases, with 12 bases between. The CDR3, as DNA: TGTGCCAGCAGCGTGAGGGCCGGGAGCGAGCAGTACTTC. Its translation is CASSVRAGSEQYF. The entire variable domain, with the rest obtained from reference TRBV9 and TRBJ2-7, is as follows: DSGVTQTPKHLITATGQRVTLRCSPRSGDLSVYWYQQSLDQGLQFLIQYYNGEERAKGNILERFSAQQFPDLHSELNLSSLELGDSALYFCASSVRAGSEQYFGPGTRLTVT.

The V gene is TRBV2, the J gene TRBJ1-1, with D tentatively TRBD1 (6 bases). V dropped 8 bases and J dropped 1 base, with 14 bases sitting between them. This CDR3 contains 14 residues. The germline V gene has CDR1 SNHLY and CDR2 FYNNEI. CDR3 bases: TGTGCCAGCCGAAGACAGGCGCAGAACACTGAAGCTTTCTTT. Encoded protein: CASRRQAQNTEAFF.

This clone has more than one count but fewer than ten. The genes are TRBV18 and TRBJ2-5, with TRBD1 matching over 7 bases. CDR1 KGHSH and CDR2 LQKENI come from the germline V gene. This CDR3 spans 12 amino acids. Trimming at V came to 1 base and at J to 9 bases, leaving 2 bases not matched to a gene. This CDR3 is CASSPQGAAQYF. CDR3 sequence (DNA): TGTGCCAGCTCACCACAGGGGGCGGCCCAGTACTTC. The full variable domain, in which reference TRBV18 and TRBJ2-5 provide the parts outside the CDR3, is NAGVMQNPRHLVRRRGQEARLRCSPMKGHSHVYWYRQLPEEGLKFMVYLQKENIIDESGMPKERFSAEFPKEGPSILRIQQVVRGDSAAYFCASSPQGAAQYFGPGTRLLVL.

This clone was observed a few times. The chain employs TRBV2 and TRBJ1-1; 8 positions match TRBD1. V trimming: 5 bases; J trimming: 1 base; junction bases outside the gene matches: 6. From germline, CDR1 is SNHLY and CDR2 FYNNEI. The CDR3 runs to 15 residues. The CDR3 bases are TGTGCCAGCAGTTCAGGGGGCGTTGGGAACACTGAAGCTTTCTTT. It specifies CASSSGGVGNTEAFF.

This chain uses TRBV14 with TRBJ2-5; 12 bases are shared with TRBD2. Trimming removed 1 base from V and 5 bases from J; junction bases left unmatched: 2. This CDR3 contains 15 residues. The V gene's germline CDR1 is SGHDN and CDR2 FVKESK. CDR3 nucleotides: TGTGCCAGCAGCCAAGTCCTAGCGGGAGGGGAGACCCAGTACTTC. As protein: CASSQVLAGGETQYF. Full variable domain (outside the CDR3, taken from reference TRBV14 and TRBJ2-5): EAGVTQFPSHSVIEKGQTVTLRCDPISGHDNLYWYRRVMGKEIKFLLHFVKESKQDESGMPNNRFLAERTGGTYSTLKVQPAELEDSGVYFCASSQVLAGGETQYFGPGTRLLVL.

CDR3 DNA: TGTGCCAGCAGCTCCCTTAGCGCCTATGGCTACACCTTC. Its protein is CASSSLSAYGYTF. The chain is built from TRBV7-8 and TRBJ1-2; D ambiguous. Germline V gene lookup returns CDR1 SGHVS and CDR2 FQNEAQ. The CDR3 loop spans 13 amino acids. The ends were cut back, 4 bases at V and 4 bases at J, with 10 bases in the middle.

The V call is TRBV5-4, the J call TRBJ2-7; D may be TRBD2 (6 bases). V was trimmed by 4 bases and J by 3 bases, leaving 17 bases between them. CDR1 is SGHNT, CDR2 YYREEE, per germline (reference sequence). The CDR3 extends over 15 amino acids. The CDR3 nucleotides read TGTGCCAGCAGCATGGGGTCGGGAGCTTACTACGAGCAGTACTTC. Translating it yields CASSMGSGAYYEQYF.

J is TRBJ2-5 and V is TRBV6-1; D is unclear. Trimming removed 2 bases at V and 6 bases at J, with 13 bases between. The CDR3 spans 14 residues. CDR1 and CDR2 from the germline V gene are MNHNS and SASEGT. The CDR3 DNA reads TGTGCCAGCAGTGAAACTATGGCCAGAAAGACCCAGTACTTC. Protein product: CASSETMARKTQYF.

The chain is built from TRBV18 and TRBJ1-1, with D unresolved. The V end lost 4 bases, the J end lost 3 bases, and 9 bases lay between the germline ends. The germline V gene encodes CDR1 KGHSH and CDR2 LQKENI. The CDR3 consists of 13 residues. The chain's CDR3 is CASSQIRDTEAFF. The CDR3 DNA is TGTGCCAGCTCACAGATACGAGACACTGAAGCTTTCTTT.

This clone was detected only a few times. The chain links TRBV10-3 to TRBJ1-4; D may be TRBD1 (6 bases). Germline V CDR1 and CDR2: ENHRY, SYGVKD. This CDR3 is built from 13 residues. With 8 bases removed from V and 5 bases from J, the gap between germline ends came to 12 bases. Here the CDR3 DNA reads TGTGCCATCCGGGGACACACGAATGAAAAACTGTTTTTT. This sequence encodes CAIRGHTNEKLFF.

This clone turned up a few times. V usage is TRBV4-1 and J usage is TRBJ1-2; D is unresolved. Germline V gene data show CDR1 as MGHRA and CDR2 as YSYEKL. CDR3 length equals 14 residues. V was clipped by 1 base and J by 4 bases, with 10 bases between them. The CDR3 here is CASSQGTGIYGYTF. CDR3 bases: TGCGCCAGCAGCCAAGGTACGGGGATCTATGGCTACACCTTC.

This clone has only a few counts. The rearrangement uses TRBV11-2 and TRBJ2-7; 10 bases agree with TRBD1. Germline CDR1 reads SGHAT; CDR2 reads FQNNGV. The CDR3 has 14 residues. V was pared by 5 bases and J by 3 bases, with 4 bases of the junction left unmatched. The CDR3 here is CASSLDRGIYEQYF. DNA for the CDR3: TGTGCCAGCAGCCTGGACAGGGGGATCTACGAGCAGTACTTC. Filled out from reference TRBV11-2 and TRBJ2-7, the complete variable domain reads EAGVAQSPRYKIIEKRQSVAFWCNPISGHATLYWYQQILGQGPKLLIQFQNNGVVDDSQLPKDRFSAERLKGVDSTLKIQPAKLEDSAVYLCASSLDRGIYEQYFGPGTRLTVT.

This rearrangement joins TRBV15 to TRBJ1-3; D not certain. This CDR3 is 15 amino acids long. V lost 0 bases to trimming and J lost 1 base, with 7 bases between them. CDR1 is LNHNV and CDR2 is YYDKDF in the germline V gene (reference sequence). CDR3 nucleotides: TGTGCCACCAGCAGAGATCCCGGGTCTGGAAACACCATATATTTT. It specifies CATSRDPGSGNTIYF.

The chain is built from TRBV9 and TRBJ1-1; no clear D gene. The V gene lost 3 bases and the J gene lost 1 base, with 7 bases spanning the gap. Per germline, CDR1 SGDLS and CDR2 YYNGEE. There are 13 residues in the CDR3. The CDR3 nucleotides read TGTGCCAGCAGCGCCCGGTCGAACACTGAAGCTTTCTTT. Amino acid sequence: CASSARSNTEAFF.

This clone was observed a few times. V usage is TRBV5-6 and J usage is TRBJ2-7; D gene ambiguous. V lost 4 bases to trimming and J lost 9 bases, with 23 bases between them. Germline lookup yields CDR1 SGHDT and CDR2 YYEEEE. The length of the CDR3 is 15 residues. In nucleotides, the CDR3 is TGTGCCAGCAGCCCTCCGGGTTCCTACGAGCAGCGGCAGTACTTC. Protein sequence: CASSPPGSYEQRQYF.

This clone turned up a few times. V usage is TRBV30 and J usage is TRBJ1-1, with 8 bases matching TRBD1. The trim removed 2 bases at V and 7 bases at J, leaving 6 bases unmatched. Germline V CDR1 and CDR2: GTSNPN, SVGIG (reference sequence). This CDR3 has 13 residues. The CDR3 DNA follows: TGTGCCTGGAGTCCTACAGGGGGGAGTGAAGCTTTCTTT. Translation: CAWSPTGGSEAFF.

The sample holds a few counts of this clone. The V and J genes are TRBV5-4 and TRBJ2-1, with 14 bases fitting TRBD2. The J segment lost 12 bases and the V segment lost 3 bases, leaving 5 bases of the junction unmatched. Germline values: CDR1 SGHNT, CDR2 YYREEE (reference sequence). The CDR3 has 14 amino acids. This CDR3 reads CASSSGTSGGGQFF. For the CDR3, the DNA is TGTGCCAGCAGCTCGGGGACTAGCGGGGGCGGGCAGTTCTTC.

This clone was found a few times. The chain uses TRBV30 and TRBJ1-2; D remains ambiguous. The V gene lost 0 bases and the J gene lost 7 bases, with 6 bases spanning the gap. The CDR3 covers 11 residues. CDR1 and CDR2 from the germline V gene are GTSNPN and SVGIG (reference sequence). In DNA, the CDR3 is TGTGCCTGGAGTGTATTCGGTGGCTACACCTTC. This gives the protein CAWSVFGGYTF.

The V and J genes are TRBV7-2 and TRBJ2-5, with 8 nucleotides matching TRBD1. Germline CDR1 and CDR2: SGHTA and FQGNSA. This CDR3 region has 15 residues. Trimming removed 5 bases from V and 7 bases from J; junction bases left unmatched: 12. The CDR3 DNA sequence: TGTGCCAGCAGCCTAGGTCTACGGCAGGGGGCGACCCAGTACTTC. It specifies CASSLGLRQGATQYF.

The genes are TRBV11-2 and TRBJ1-4; a weak D match, TRBD1 (5 bases). Trimming took off 5 bases at V and 8 bases at J, with 15 bases between the two ends. This CDR3 comprises 14 residues. Germline V lookup: CDR1 SGHAT, CDR2 FQNNGV. The CDR3 bases are TGTGCCAGCAGCCCAGACAGTCTAGGGGAAAAACTGTTTTTT. Amino acids: CASSPDSLGEKLFF.

The gene calls are TRBV4-1 and TRBJ2-5, with TRBD2 identical over 11 bases. The CDR3 loop spans 16 amino acids. The V segment lost 3 bases and the J segment 5 bases; nucleotides outside the gene matches: 8. In germline, CDR1 is MGHRA, CDR2 YSYEKL. CDR3 nucleotides: TGCGCCAGCAGCCAGGTCGGGACTAGCGGTGTGGAGACCCAGTACTTC. It codes for CASSQVGTSGVETQYF.

A few counts support this clone. In the same sample, other DNA sequences code for this CDR3. The chain employs TRBV7-2 and TRBJ2-1; tentatively, D is TRBD1 (6 bases). The CDR3 contains 12 residues. Trimming cost V 6 bases and J 6 bases, with 9 bases left between them. Germline V gives CDR1 SGHTA, CDR2 FQGNSA. Here the CDR3 reads CASSLRGNEQFF. The CDR3 DNA is TGTGCCAGCAGTCTCAGGGGCAATGAGCAGTTCTTC.